The subject of this entry is one TCR beta chain. This sample stems from a study of shared T cell receptors in the human thymus. The assay was immunoSEQ multiplex PCR, and TCRdb's table has in-frame clones only and misses some. This table has about 660,000 clones, roughly 90% appearing once. The V and J ends lost 5 bases and 7 bases respectively, with 11 bases between them. The germline V gene encodes CDR1 GTSNPN and CDR2 SVGIG (reference sequence). There are 12 residues in the CDR3. The data were also submitted as part of a second study, on human thymus T cells.

The specimen sequenced was thymocytes. The genes are TRBV30 and TRBJ2-2; D might be TRBD2 (5 bases). This TCR came from a boy in the first two years of life with a congenital heart defect. CDR3 bases: TGTGCCTGGTCCCCCCGGGGCGGGGAGCTGTTTTTT. Its translation: CAWSPRGGELFF.